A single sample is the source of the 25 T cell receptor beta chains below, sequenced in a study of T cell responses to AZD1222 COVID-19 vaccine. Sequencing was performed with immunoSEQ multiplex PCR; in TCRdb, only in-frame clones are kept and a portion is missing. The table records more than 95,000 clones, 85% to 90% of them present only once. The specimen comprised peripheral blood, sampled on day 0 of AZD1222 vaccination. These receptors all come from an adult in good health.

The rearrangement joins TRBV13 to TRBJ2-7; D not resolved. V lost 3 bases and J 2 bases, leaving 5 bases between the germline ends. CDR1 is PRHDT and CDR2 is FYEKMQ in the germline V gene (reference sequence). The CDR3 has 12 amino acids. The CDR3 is CASSFPTYEQYF. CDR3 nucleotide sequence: TGTGCCAGCAGCTTCCCTACCTACGAGCAGTACTTC.

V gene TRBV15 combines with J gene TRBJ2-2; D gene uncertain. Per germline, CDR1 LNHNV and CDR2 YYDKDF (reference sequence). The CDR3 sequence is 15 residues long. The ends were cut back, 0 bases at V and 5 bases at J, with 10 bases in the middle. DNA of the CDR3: TGTGCCACCAGCAGAGATAGTCGTAGTACCGGGGAGCTGTTTTTT. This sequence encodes CATSRDSRSTGELFF.

CDR3 nucleotide sequence: TGCGCCAGCAGCTTCCCCTCCGGGACAAGGAGCACTGAAGCTTTCTTT. Protein product: CASSFPSGTRSTEAFF. This chain joins TRBV5-1 and TRBJ1-1; D is perhaps TRBD1 (6 bases). The CDR3 length is 16 residues. V dropped 2 bases and J dropped 4 bases, with 18 bases sitting between them. Germline CDR1 and CDR2: SGHRS and YFSETQ.

The CDR3 bases are TGTGCCTGGAGTGGAGTCGGGGGGGGATTGACTGGTGGCTACACCTTC. Its protein is CAWSGVGGGLTGGYTF. The chain employs TRBV30 and TRBJ1-2, with D tentatively TRBD1 (5 bases). V lost 1 base and J lost 7, with 22 bases in between. Germline V lookup: CDR1 GTSNPN, CDR2 SVGIG (reference sequence). The CDR3 is 16 residues long.

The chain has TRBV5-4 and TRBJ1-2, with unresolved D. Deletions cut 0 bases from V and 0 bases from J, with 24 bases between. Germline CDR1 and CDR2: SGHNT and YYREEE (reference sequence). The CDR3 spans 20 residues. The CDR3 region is CASSLAFYTDRWKANYGYTF. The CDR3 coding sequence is TGTGCCAGCAGCTTGGCTTTCTACACCGACCGATGGAAAGCTAACTATGGCTACACCTTC.

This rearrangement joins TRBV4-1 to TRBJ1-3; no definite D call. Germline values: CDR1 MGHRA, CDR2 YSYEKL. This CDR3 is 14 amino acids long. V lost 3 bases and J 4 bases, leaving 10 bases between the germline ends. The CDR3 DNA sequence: TGCGCCAGCAGCCAGGAGCGGGGAGGAAACACCATATATTTT. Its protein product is CASSQERGGNTIYF.

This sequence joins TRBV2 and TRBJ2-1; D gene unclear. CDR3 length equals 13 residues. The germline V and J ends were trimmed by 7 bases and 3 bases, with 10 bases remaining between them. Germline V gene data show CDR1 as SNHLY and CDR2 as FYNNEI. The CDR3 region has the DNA TGTGCCAGCATAATCGGGTTCTACAATGAGCAGTTCTTC. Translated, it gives CASIIGFYNEQFF.

Here the CDR3 DNA reads TGTGCCAGCAGCTTGGGTAACAGACAAGAGACCCAGTACTTC. This codes for CASSLGNRQETQYF. The chain employs TRBV5-6 and TRBJ2-5, with D unresolved. In germline, CDR1 is SGHDT, CDR2 YYEEEE. This CDR3 has 14 residues. Trimming cost V 0 bases and J 2 bases, with 8 bases left between them. The entire variable domain, with the rest obtained from reference TRBV5-6 and TRBJ2-5, is as follows: DAGVTQSPTHLIKTRGQQVTLRCSPKSGHDTVSWYQQALGQGPQFIFQYYEEEERQRGNFPDRFSGHQFPNYSSELNVNALLLGDSALYLCASSLGNRQETQYFGPGTRLLVL.

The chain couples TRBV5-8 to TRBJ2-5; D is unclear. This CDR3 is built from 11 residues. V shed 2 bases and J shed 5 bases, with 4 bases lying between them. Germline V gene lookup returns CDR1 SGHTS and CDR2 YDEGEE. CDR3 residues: CASSLVETQYF. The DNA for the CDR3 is TGTGCCAGCAGCTTAGTGGAGACCCAGTACTTC.

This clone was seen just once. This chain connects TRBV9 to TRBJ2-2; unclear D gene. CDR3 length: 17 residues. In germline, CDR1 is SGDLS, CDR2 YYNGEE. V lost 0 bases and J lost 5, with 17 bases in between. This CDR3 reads CASSVDLGQLGTGELFF. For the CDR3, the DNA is TGTGCCAGCAGCGTAGATTTGGGCCAATTGGGGACCGGGGAGCTGTTTTTT.

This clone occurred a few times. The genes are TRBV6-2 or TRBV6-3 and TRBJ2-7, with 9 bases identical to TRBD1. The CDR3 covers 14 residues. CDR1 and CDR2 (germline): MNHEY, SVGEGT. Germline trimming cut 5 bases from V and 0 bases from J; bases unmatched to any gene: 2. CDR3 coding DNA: TGTGCCAGCAGTAAGGGACAGGGCTCCTACGAGCAGTACTTC. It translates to CASSKGQGSYEQYF.

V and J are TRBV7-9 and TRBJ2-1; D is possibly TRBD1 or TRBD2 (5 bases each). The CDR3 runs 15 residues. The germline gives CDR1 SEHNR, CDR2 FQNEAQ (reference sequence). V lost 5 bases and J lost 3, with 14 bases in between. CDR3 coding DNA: TGTGCCAGCAGCGAAGGGGTGAGGGACTACAATGAGCAGTTCTTC. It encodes CASSEGVRDYNEQFF.

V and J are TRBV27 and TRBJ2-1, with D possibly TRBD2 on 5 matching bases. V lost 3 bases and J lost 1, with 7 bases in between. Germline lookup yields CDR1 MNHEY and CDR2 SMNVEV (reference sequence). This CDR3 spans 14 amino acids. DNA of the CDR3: TGTGCCAGCAGTTTGGAGCGGTCCTACAATGAGCAGTTCTTC. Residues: CASSLERSYNEQFF.

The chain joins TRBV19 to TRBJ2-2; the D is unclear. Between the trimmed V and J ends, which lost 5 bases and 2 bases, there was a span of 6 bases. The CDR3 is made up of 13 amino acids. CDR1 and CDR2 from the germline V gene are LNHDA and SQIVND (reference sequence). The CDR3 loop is CASSGINTGELFF. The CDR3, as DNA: TGTGCCAGTAGTGGGATAAACACCGGGGAGCTGTTTTTT.

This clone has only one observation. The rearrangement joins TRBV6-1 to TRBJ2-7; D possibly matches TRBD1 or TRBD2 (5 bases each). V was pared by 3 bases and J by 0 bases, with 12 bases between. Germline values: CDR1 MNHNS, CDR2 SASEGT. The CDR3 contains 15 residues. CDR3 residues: CASSDSGRLSYEQYF. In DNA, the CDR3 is TGTGCCAGCAGTGATTCGGGACGCCTCTCCTACGAGCAGTACTTC.

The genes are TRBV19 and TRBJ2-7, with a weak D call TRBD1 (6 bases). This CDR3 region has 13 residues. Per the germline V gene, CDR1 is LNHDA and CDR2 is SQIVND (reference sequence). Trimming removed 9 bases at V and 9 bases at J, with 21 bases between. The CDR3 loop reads CASSDIRGSLQYF. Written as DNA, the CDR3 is TGTGCCAGCAGCGATATCAGGGGATCCCTGCAGTACTTC.

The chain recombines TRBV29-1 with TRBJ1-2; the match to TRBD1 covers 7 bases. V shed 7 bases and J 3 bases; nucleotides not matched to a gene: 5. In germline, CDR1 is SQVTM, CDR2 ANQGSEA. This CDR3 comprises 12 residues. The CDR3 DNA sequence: TGCAGCGGGAGCGACAGGGACTATGGCTACACCTTC. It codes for CSGSDRDYGYTF.

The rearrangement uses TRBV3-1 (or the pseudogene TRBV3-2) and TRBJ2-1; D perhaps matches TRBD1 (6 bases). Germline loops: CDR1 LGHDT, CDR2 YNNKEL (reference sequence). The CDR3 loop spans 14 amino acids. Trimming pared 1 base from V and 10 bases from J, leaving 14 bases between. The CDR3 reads CASSQGNQGREQFF. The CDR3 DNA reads TGTGCCAGCAGCCAAGGTAACCAGGGGCGAGAGCAGTTCTTC.

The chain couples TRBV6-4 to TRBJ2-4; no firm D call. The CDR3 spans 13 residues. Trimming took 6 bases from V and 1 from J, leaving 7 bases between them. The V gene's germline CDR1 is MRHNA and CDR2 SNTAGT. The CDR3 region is CASRTLAKNIQYF. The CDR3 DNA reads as TGTGCCAGCAGGACTCTGGCCAAAAACATTCAGTACTTC.

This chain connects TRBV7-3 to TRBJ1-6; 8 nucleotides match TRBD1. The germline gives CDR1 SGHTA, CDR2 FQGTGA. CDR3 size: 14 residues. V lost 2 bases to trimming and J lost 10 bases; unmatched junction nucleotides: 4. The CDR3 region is CASSLGQGSSPLHF. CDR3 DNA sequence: TGTGCCAGCAGCTTAGGACAGGGAAGCTCACCCCTCCACTTT.

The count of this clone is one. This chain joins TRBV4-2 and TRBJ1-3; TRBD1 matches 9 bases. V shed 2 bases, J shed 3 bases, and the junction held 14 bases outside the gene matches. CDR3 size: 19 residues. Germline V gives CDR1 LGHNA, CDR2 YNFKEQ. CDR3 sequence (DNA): TGTGCCAGCAGCCAAAGGGGGTCGGCAGGACAGGGGTTTGGAAACACCATATATTTT. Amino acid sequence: CASSQRGSAGQGFGNTIYF.

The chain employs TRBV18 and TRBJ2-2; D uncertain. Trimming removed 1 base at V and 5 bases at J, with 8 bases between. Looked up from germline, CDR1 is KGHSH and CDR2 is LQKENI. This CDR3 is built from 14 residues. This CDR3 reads CASSPRHQTGELFF. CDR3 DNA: TGTGCCAGCTCACCACGTCACCAGACCGGGGAGCTGTTTTTT. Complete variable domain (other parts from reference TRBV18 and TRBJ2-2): NAGVMQNPRHLVRRRGQEARLRCSPMKGHSHVYWYRQLPEEGLKFMVYLQKENIIDESGMPKERFSAEFPKEGPSILRIQQVVRGDSAAYFCASSPRHQTGELFFGEGSRLTVL.

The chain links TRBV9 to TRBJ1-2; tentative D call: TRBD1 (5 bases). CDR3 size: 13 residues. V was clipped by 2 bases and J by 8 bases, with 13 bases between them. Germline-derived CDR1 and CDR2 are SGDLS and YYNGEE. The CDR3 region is CASSVGGAGGYTF. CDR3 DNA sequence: TGTGCCAGCAGCGTGGGAGGGGCTGGGGGCTACACCTTC.

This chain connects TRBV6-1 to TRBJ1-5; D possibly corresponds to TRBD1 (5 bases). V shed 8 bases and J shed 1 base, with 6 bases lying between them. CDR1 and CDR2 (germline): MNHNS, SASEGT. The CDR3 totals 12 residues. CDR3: CASGDSNQPQHF. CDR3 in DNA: TGTGCCAGCGGGGACAGCAATCAGCCCCAGCATTTT.

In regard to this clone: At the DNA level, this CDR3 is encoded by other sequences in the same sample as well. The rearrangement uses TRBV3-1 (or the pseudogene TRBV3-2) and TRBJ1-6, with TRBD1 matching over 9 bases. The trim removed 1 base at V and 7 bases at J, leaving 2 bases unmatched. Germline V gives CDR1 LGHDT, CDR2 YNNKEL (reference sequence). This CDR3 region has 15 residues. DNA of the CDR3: TGTGCCAGCAGCCAAGCGGGACAGGGAAATTCACCCCTCCACTTT. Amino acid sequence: CASSQAGQGNSPLHF.